These T cell receptor beta chains were read from a single sample in a study of cytomegalovirus exposure and HLA in healthy donors. Generated by immunoSEQ multiplex PCR, the TCRdb table keeps only in-frame clones and is missing some. The sample lists 50,000 to 75,000 clones; about 80% were seen once. Sequencing was done on a sample of PBMCs. These receptors all come from a human donor in good health. CDR3s include the opening cysteine and the closing phenylalanine or tryptophan. Fields, in order: J gene, clone size, D gene, V gene, CDR3 DNA, CDR3 protein. D genes are given only for firm matches. Clone size is stated in some rows and not others, as once, few, many or a class when expanded.

j_gene: TRBJ2-5; abundance: NA; d_gene: NA; v_gene: TRBV7-8; CDR3nt: TGTGCCAGCAGCGAACGGGGGAGGAGTTCCCGGAGAGAGACCCAGTACTTC; CDR3aa: CASSERGRSSRRETQYF
j_gene: TRBJ2-3; abundance: NA; d_gene: TRBD2; v_gene: TRBV19; CDR3nt: TGTGCCAGTAGTACCCGACTAGCAGAGAGCACAGATACGCAGTATTTT; CDR3aa: CASSTRLAESTDTQYF
j_gene: TRBJ2-3; abundance: NA; d_gene: NA; v_gene: TRBV25-1; CDR3nt: TGTGCCAGCAGTGACCATGGCACAGATACGCAGTATTTT; CDR3aa: CASSDHGTDTQYF
j_gene: TRBJ2-3; abundance: NA; d_gene: TRBD2; v_gene: TRBV2; CDR3nt: TGTGCCAGCAACCGGGGACTAGCGGAGACAGATACGCAGTATTTT; CDR3aa: CASNRGLAETDTQYF
j_gene: TRBJ1-2; abundance: once; d_gene: NA; v_gene: TRBV6-5; CDR3nt: TGTGCCAGCAGTTCCCCCCTCGGGGGCTACACCTTC; CDR3aa: CASSSPLGGYTF
j_gene: TRBJ1-1; abundance: NA; d_gene: TRBD1; v_gene: TRBV30; CDR3nt: TGTGCCTGGAGGGTCGGACAGGGGATGAACACTGAAGCTTTCTTT; CDR3aa: CAWRVGQGMNTEAFF
j_gene: TRBJ2-2; abundance: once; d_gene: NA; v_gene: TRBV5-5; CDR3nt: TGTGCCAGCAGCTTGGGGGTGGGAGGACACGGGGAGCTGTTTTTT; CDR3aa: CASSLGVGGHGELFF
j_gene: TRBJ2-7; abundance: NA; d_gene: TRBD1; v_gene: TRBV6-1; CDR3nt: TGTGCCAGCAGTGGCGGACAGGAGAGCGCCGAGCAGTACTTC; CDR3aa: CASSGGQESAEQYF
j_gene: TRBJ2-7; abundance: NA; d_gene: TRBD2; v_gene: TRBV5-1; CDR3nt: TGCGCCAGCAGCAGAGGGACTAGCCCCAGCTCCTACGAGCAGTACTTC; CDR3aa: CASSRGTSPSSYEQYF
j_gene: TRBJ2-3; abundance: NA; d_gene: TRBD1; v_gene: TRBV10-1; CDR3nt: TGCGCCAGCAGTGACTCTAGCTGGACAGGGTACGGAGATACGCAGTATTTT; CDR3aa: CASSDSSWTGYGDTQYF
j_gene: TRBJ2-7; abundance: few; d_gene: NA; v_gene: TRBV30; CDR3nt: TGTGCCTGGAGTGTAGGGGGTTACGAGCAGTACTTC; CDR3aa: CAWSVGGYEQYF
j_gene: TRBJ1-3; abundance: NA; d_gene: NA; v_gene: TRBV2; CDR3nt: TGTGCCAGCAGCCTCGAGGGAAACACCATATATTTT; CDR3aa: CASSLEGNTIYF
j_gene: TRBJ2-5; abundance: few; d_gene: TRBD2; v_gene: TRBV15; CDR3nt: TGTGCCACCAGCCGTGGACTAGTAGAGACCCAGTACTTC; CDR3aa: CATSRGLVETQYF
j_gene: TRBJ2-2; abundance: NA; d_gene: TRBD2; v_gene: TRBV2; CDR3nt: TGTGCCAGCAACGGGGGGGTCCCCACCGGGGAGCTGTTTTTT; CDR3aa: CASNGGVPTGELFF
j_gene: TRBJ1-6; abundance: NA; d_gene: NA; v_gene: TRBV4-3; CDR3nt: TGCGCCAGCAGCCAAGGGCCCCAGGGCCTCAATTCACCCCTCCACTTT; CDR3aa: CASSQGPQGLNSPLHF
j_gene: TRBJ2-5; abundance: NA; d_gene: TRBD2; v_gene: TRBV4-3; CDR3nt: TGCGCCAGCAGCCCTGGGACTAGCGTCCAAGAGACCCAGTACTTC; CDR3aa: CASSPGTSVQETQYF
j_gene: TRBJ2-5; abundance: NA; d_gene: TRBD1; v_gene: TRBV9; CDR3nt: TGTGCCAGCAGCCGGGACAGGGTGGAGACCCAGTACTTC; CDR3aa: CASSRDRVETQYF
j_gene: TRBJ1-5; abundance: NA; d_gene: NA; v_gene: TRBV29-1; CDR3nt: TGCAGCGGGGGGGACTCGGGGTTGCCCCAGCATTTT; CDR3aa: CSGGDSGLPQHF
j_gene: TRBJ2-3; abundance: NA; d_gene: TRBD1; v_gene: TRBV5-6; CDR3nt: TGTGCCAGCAGCGCGGGACAGGGGGCCACAGATACGCAGTATTTT; CDR3aa: CASSAGQGATDTQYF
j_gene: TRBJ2-7; abundance: NA; d_gene: TRBD2; v_gene: TRBV7-9; CDR3nt: TGTTCCAGCAGCCCGCCGGGACTAGCGGGACTGTCTTCTAGCTACGAGCAGTACTTC; CDR3aa: CSSSPPGLAGLSSSYEQYF
j_gene: TRBJ2-7; abundance: NA; d_gene: TRBD1; v_gene: TRBV30; CDR3nt: TGTGCCTGGAGGGGACAGGGCTATATCGACGAGCAGTACTTC; CDR3aa: CAWRGQGYIDEQYF
j_gene: TRBJ2-2; abundance: NA; d_gene: NA; v_gene: TRBV5-5; CDR3nt: TGTGCCAGCAGCTTGGGACCGACTAGTGGCGGGACCGGGGAGCTGTTTTTT; CDR3aa: CASSLGPTSGGTGELFF
j_gene: TRBJ1-2; abundance: NA; d_gene: NA; v_gene: TRBV28; CDR3nt: TGTGCCCTAAGTCGGTATGGCTACACCTTC; CDR3aa: CALSRYGYTF
j_gene: TRBJ2-1; abundance: NA; d_gene: TRBD1; v_gene: TRBV7-9; CDR3nt: TGTGCCGGTGATTCCGGGACAGGGTACGTTGAGCAGTTCTTC; CDR3aa: CAGDSGTGYVEQFF
j_gene: TRBJ2-6; abundance: NA; d_gene: NA; v_gene: TRBV7-7; CDR3nt: TGTGCTAGCGCTCGGGGCTCTGGGGCCAACGTCCTGACTTTC; CDR3aa: CASARGSGANVLTF
j_gene: TRBJ2-7; abundance: NA; d_gene: NA; v_gene: TRBV6-6; CDR3nt: TGTGCCAGCACCCTCGCCGGTGACTCCTACGAGCAGTACTTC; CDR3aa: CASTLAGDSYEQYF
j_gene: TRBJ2-2; abundance: NA; d_gene: TRBD2; v_gene: TRBV7-3; CDR3nt: TGTGCCAGCAGCTTAAATAGCGGGGGTTCCGGGGAGCTGTTTTTT; CDR3aa: CASSLNSGGSGELFF
j_gene: TRBJ1-1; abundance: NA; d_gene: NA; v_gene: TRBV6-6; CDR3nt: TGTGCCAGCAGTTACTCGGGCAGACAGAACACTGAAGCTTTCTTT; CDR3aa: CASSYSGRQNTEAFF
j_gene: TRBJ2-3; abundance: NA; d_gene: NA; v_gene: TRBV11-2; CDR3nt: TGTGCCAGCAGCTCCGATGGTAGAGTCCCAGATACGCAGTATTTT; CDR3aa: CASSSDGRVPDTQYF
j_gene: TRBJ2-7; abundance: NA; d_gene: NA; v_gene: TRBV4-2; CDR3nt: TGTGCCAGCAGCCAAGTACGGGATTCTTCCTACGAGCAGTACTTC; CDR3aa: CASSQVRDSSYEQYF
j_gene: TRBJ1-1; abundance: NA; d_gene: NA; v_gene: TRBV5-1; CDR3nt: TGCGCCAGCAGCTTCGTGGGGCAGGGGTCGTTTGGGACTGAAGCTTTCTTT; CDR3aa: CASSFVGQGSFGTEAFF
j_gene: TRBJ2-1; abundance: NA; d_gene: TRBD2; v_gene: TRBV7-8; CDR3nt: TGTGCCAGCAGCAGCCGGGCGGGGGGGAATGAGCAGTTCTTC; CDR3aa: CASSSRAGGNEQFF
j_gene: TRBJ1-4; abundance: NA; d_gene: TRBD1; v_gene: TRBV18; CDR3nt: TGTGCCAGCTCACCATGGGACAGGGTAGACGAAAAACTGTTTTTT; CDR3aa: CASSPWDRVDEKLFF
j_gene: TRBJ1-5; abundance: NA; d_gene: NA; v_gene: TRBV19; CDR3nt: TGTGCCAGTAGGTCACAGGACCATAGCAATCAGCCCCAGCATTTT; CDR3aa: CASRSQDHSNQPQHF
j_gene: TRBJ2-3; abundance: NA; d_gene: TRBD2; v_gene: TRBV6-4; CDR3nt: TGTGCCAGCAGTGAAATAGCGGGCAGCACAGATACGCAGTATTTT; CDR3aa: CASSEIAGSTDTQYF
j_gene: TRBJ1-2; abundance: NA; d_gene: NA; v_gene: TRBV5-1; CDR3nt: TGCGCCAGCAGCTTGGGGCCCTCGGGGAACTATGGCTACACCTTC; CDR3aa: CASSLGPSGNYGYTF
j_gene: TRBJ2-3; abundance: NA; d_gene: TRBD1; v_gene: TRBV28; CDR3nt: TGTGCCAGCAGTCTACCGGGACAGGGAACAGATACGCAGTATTTT; CDR3aa: CASSLPGQGTDTQYF
j_gene: TRBJ2-3; abundance: NA; d_gene: NA; v_gene: TRBV5-1; CDR3nt: TGCGCCAGCAGCTTGTTAGGGACACAGATCACAGATACGCAGTATTTT; CDR3aa: CASSLLGTQITDTQYF
j_gene: TRBJ2-2; abundance: NA; d_gene: TRBD1; v_gene: TRBV6-6; CDR3nt: TGTGCCAGCAGCCAGGACAGGGCAGCCGGGGAGCTGTTTTTT; CDR3aa: CASSQDRAAGELFF
j_gene: TRBJ2-1; abundance: NA; d_gene: NA; v_gene: TRBV4-3; CDR3nt: TGCGCCAGCAGCCAAGGGATCAACAGGTACAATGAGCAGTTCTTC; CDR3aa: CASSQGINRYNEQFF
j_gene: TRBJ2-3; abundance: NA; d_gene: NA; v_gene: TRBV11-2; CDR3nt: TGTGCCAGCAGCTCTTCGGGGTTTACGCAGTATTTT; CDR3aa: CASSSSGFTQYF
j_gene: TRBJ2-7; abundance: NA; d_gene: NA; v_gene: TRBV30; CDR3nt: TGTGCCTGGTCCCCTCTCGGGGACGAGCAGTACTTC; CDR3aa: CAWSPLGDEQYF
j_gene: TRBJ1-6; abundance: NA; d_gene: NA; v_gene: TRBV5-1; CDR3nt: TGCGCCAGCAGCCAGGAGACAGGATGGAACTCACCCCTCCACTTT; CDR3aa: CASSQETGWNSPLHF
j_gene: TRBJ1-6; abundance: once; d_gene: NA; v_gene: TRBV10-3; CDR3nt: TGTGCCATCAGTCCACAGGGTTTAAATTCACCCCTCCACTTT; CDR3aa: CAISPQGLNSPLHF
j_gene: TRBJ1-2; abundance: once; d_gene: NA; v_gene: TRBV7-2; CDR3nt: TGTGCCAGCAGCGCTAGTGGTTGGGTTAATGGCTACACCTTC; CDR3aa: CASSASGWVNGYTF
j_gene: TRBJ2-5; abundance: NA; d_gene: NA; v_gene: TRBV4-2; CDR3nt: TGTGCCAGCAGCCAAGATGTGGGTTCATGGACTCAGTACTTC; CDR3aa: CASSQDVGSWTQYF
j_gene: TRBJ2-5; abundance: NA; d_gene: NA; v_gene: TRBV30; CDR3nt: TGTGCCTGGAGGGGGACATCCGGGACTACAATTAGCCAAGAGACCCAGTACTTC; CDR3aa: CAWRGTSGTTISQETQYF
j_gene: TRBJ1-2; abundance: NA; d_gene: NA; v_gene: TRBV27; CDR3nt: TGTGCCAGCAGTTTATCGGGAATGAGGGTCTATGGCTACACCTTC; CDR3aa: CASSLSGMRVYGYTF
j_gene: TRBJ2-5; abundance: NA; d_gene: NA; v_gene: TRBV4-1; CDR3nt: TGCGCCAGCAGCCAATTGCAGGGGAAGGCCAGGGAGCAGTACTTC; CDR3aa: CASSQLQGKAREQYF
j_gene: TRBJ1-1; abundance: NA; d_gene: NA; v_gene: TRBV11-1; CDR3nt: TGTGCCAGCAGCTTAGTTTTCGGGGTTTCTGAAGCTTTCTTT; CDR3aa: CASSLVFGVSEAFF